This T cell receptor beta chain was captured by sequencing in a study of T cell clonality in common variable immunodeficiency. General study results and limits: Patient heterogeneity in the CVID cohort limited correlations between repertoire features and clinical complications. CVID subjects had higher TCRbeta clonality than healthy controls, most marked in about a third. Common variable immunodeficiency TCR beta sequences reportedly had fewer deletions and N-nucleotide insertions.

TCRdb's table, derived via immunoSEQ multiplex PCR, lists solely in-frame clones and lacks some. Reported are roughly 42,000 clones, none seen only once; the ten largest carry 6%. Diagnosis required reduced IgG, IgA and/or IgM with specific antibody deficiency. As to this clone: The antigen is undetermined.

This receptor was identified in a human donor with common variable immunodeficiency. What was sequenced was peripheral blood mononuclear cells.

This CDR3 is CAWTVGGYGYTF. The sequenced part of the CDR3 DNA is TGTGCCTGGACTGTCGGGGGCTATGGC. The chain joins TRBV30 to TRBJ1-2, with a possible D match to TRBD1 (5 bases). The read terminates 3 residues before the CDR3 end, so the remaining end is supplied by the germline J gene. Germline-derived CDR1 and CDR2 are GTSNPN and SVGIG (reference sequence). Trimming left V 4 bases short and J 4 bases short, with 10 bases between. This CDR3 contains 12 residues.